Reported below is one TCR beta chain. The antigen is undetermined. These data are taken from a study of cytomegalovirus exposure and HLA in healthy donors. General study findings and limits: Researchers left out some V segments, among them TRBV6-2 and TRBV6-3, as indistinguishable. Confirmation in vitro established that a few CMV-associated chains were specific for CMV antigens.

The study sampled nominally healthy donors, though unrecorded immune exposures were likely. The PCR made use of 60 Vbeta and 13 Jbeta primers. TCRdb's copy holds only in-frame clones and misses some; the assay was immunoSEQ multiplex PCR. The table includes roughly 200,000 clones, less than 90% detected once. This CDR3 has 17 residues. Trimming took off 8 bases at V and 3 bases at J, with 25 bases between the two ends. Germline lookup yields CDR1 LNHDA and CDR2 SQIVND (reference sequence). The source is a woman in her 30s in good health and CMV-seronegative. Sequenced: PBMCs. The chain carries TRBV19 and TRBJ2-5, with D tentatively TRBD2 (7 bases). CDR3 sequence reads: CASPISRWGGPEETQYF. The DNA for the CDR3 is TGTGCCAGTCCTATCTCCCGGTGGGGGGGGCCCGAAGAGACCCAGTACTTC.